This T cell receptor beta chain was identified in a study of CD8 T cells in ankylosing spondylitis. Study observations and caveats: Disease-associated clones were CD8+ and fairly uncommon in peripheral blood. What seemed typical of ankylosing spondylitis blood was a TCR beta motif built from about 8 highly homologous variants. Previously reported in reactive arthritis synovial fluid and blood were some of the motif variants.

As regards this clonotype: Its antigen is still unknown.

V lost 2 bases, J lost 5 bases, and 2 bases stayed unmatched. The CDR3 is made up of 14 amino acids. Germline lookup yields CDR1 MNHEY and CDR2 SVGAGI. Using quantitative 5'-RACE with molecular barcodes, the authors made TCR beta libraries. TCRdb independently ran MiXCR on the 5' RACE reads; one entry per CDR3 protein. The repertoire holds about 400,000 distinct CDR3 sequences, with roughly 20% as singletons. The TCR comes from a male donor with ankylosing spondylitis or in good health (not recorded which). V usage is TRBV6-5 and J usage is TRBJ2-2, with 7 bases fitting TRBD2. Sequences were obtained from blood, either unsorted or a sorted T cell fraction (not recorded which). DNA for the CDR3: TGTGCCAGCAGTTACGGGGGGGGTACCGGGGAGCTGTTTTTT. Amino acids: CASSYGGGTGELFF.